The 32 T cell receptor beta chains listed next were all sequenced from one sample in a study of blood T cell repertoires in COVID-19. Here immunoSEQ multiplex PCR was the method, and the copy in TCRdb shows in-frame clones only, minus some. The sample has more than 85,000 clones, around 84% seen once. The sequenced sample consisted of peripheral blood. These TCRs come from a man aged 50-59 years with active or convalescent COVID-19.

The rearrangement links TRBV5-5 to TRBJ2-5; 7 bases line up with TRBD1. Germline CDR1 reads SGHKS; CDR2 reads YYEKEE (reference sequence). This CDR3 has 15 residues. The junction had 6 bases not matched to a gene; V was cut back by 0 bases and J by 4 bases. The CDR3: CASSLAGNRGETQYF. In DNA, the CDR3 is TGTGCCAGCAGCTTGGCGGGTAACAGGGGAGAGACCCAGTACTTC.

V usage is TRBV7-2 and J usage is TRBJ2-7, with D perhaps matching TRBD1 (6 bases). This CDR3 has 15 amino acids. V was shortened by 5 bases and J by 0 bases, with 14 bases between the two germline ends. Germline V gene lookup returns CDR1 SGHTA and CDR2 FQGNSA. The CDR3 protein is CASSRQDSSSYEQYF. CDR3 DNA sequence: TGTGCCAGCAGCCGGCAGGACAGCAGCTCCTACGAGCAGTACTTC.

The rearrangement links TRBV9 to TRBJ2-2; 12 bases agree with TRBD2. Per germline, CDR1 SGDLS and CDR2 YYNGEE. CDR3 length: 20 amino acids. With 4 bases clipped from V and 3 bases from J, the junction kept 16 bases outside the gene matches. The CDR3 region has the DNA TGTGCCAGCAGCTCCCCGGGGCGACTAGCGGGGGCCACTCACACCGGGGAGCTGTTTTTT. Its translation is CASSSPGRLAGATHTGELFF.

This clone was seen only a few times. The genes are TRBV9 and TRBJ2-5; 8 positions agree with TRBD2. Germline values: CDR1 SGDLS, CDR2 YYNGEE. The ends lost 4 bases at V and 7 bases at J; junction bases unmatched: 6. The CDR3 sequence is 13 residues long. The CDR3 region has the DNA TGTGCCAGCAGCCCCCCCAGCGGGGGGACCCAGTACTTC. Amino acid sequence: CASSPPSGGTQYF. Together with reference TRBV9 and TRBJ2-5, the CDR3 gives the full variable domain: DSGVTQTPKHLITATGQRVTLRCSPRSGDLSVYWYQQSLDQGLQFLIQYYNGEERAKGNILERFSAQQFPDLHSELNLSSLELGDSALYFCASSPPSGGTQYFGPGTRLLVL.

The genes are TRBV6-2 or TRBV6-3 and TRBJ1-5, with D uncertain. V lost 0 bases to trimming and J lost 2 bases, with 5 bases between them. The CDR3 is 14 residues long. CDR1 is MNHEY, CDR2 SVGEGT, per germline. The CDR3 nucleotides are TGTGCCAGCAGTTACTCCGGGGGCAATCAGCCCCAGCATTTT. The encoded protein is CASSYSGGNQPQHF.

Here the CDR3 reads CASGFGTEAFF. In DNA form, the CDR3 reads TGTGCTAGTGGTTTCGGCACTGAAGCTTTCTTT. This sequence joins TRBV12-5 and TRBJ1-1; D ambiguous. The germline CDR1 and CDR2 sequences are LGHNT and FRNRAP. This CDR3 contains 11 residues. With 3 bases removed from V and 4 bases from J, the gap between germline ends came to 3 bases.

Notes on this clone: Other DNA sequences in the sample encode the same CDR3. The V and J genes are TRBV7-9 and TRBJ2-7; 7 nucleotides agree with TRBD1. With 4 bases clipped from V and 6 bases from J, the junction kept 0 bases outside the gene matches. Germline V gene sequence: CDR1 SEHNR, CDR2 FQNEAQ (reference sequence). The CDR3 is made up of 11 amino acids. CDR3 sequence reads: CASSSGGEQYF. The CDR3 DNA sequence: TGTGCCAGCAGCTCAGGGGGCGAGCAGTACTTC.

The V call is TRBV10-1, the J call TRBJ1-6; D gene uncertain. This CDR3 contains 10 residues. Germline-derived CDR1 and CDR2 are WNHNN and SYGVQD (reference sequence). The V and J ends lost 0 bases and 16 bases respectively, with 4 bases between them. CDR3 in DNA: TGCGCCAGCAGTGAGTCGCGTCTCCACTTT. Translation: CASSESRLHF.

This chain joins TRBV11-1 and TRBJ2-1; TRBD1 might be the D (5 bases). The V gene lost 4 bases and the J gene lost 1 base, with 8 bases spanning the gap. CDR1 is SGHAT and CDR2 is FQDESV in the germline V gene (reference sequence). The CDR3 is 14 residues long. Here the CDR3 DNA reads TGTGCCAGCAGCTCCAGGGAATCCTACAATGAGCAGTTCTTC. Protein sequence: CASSSRESYNEQFF.

J is TRBJ2-3 and V is TRBV6-5; 9 bases fit TRBD1. CDR3 size: 14 residues. V gave up 7 bases and J gave up 3 bases; unmatched junction bases: 5. Germline CDR1 MNHEY, CDR2 SVGAGI. The CDR3 here is CASTGTGRTDTQYF. DNA for the CDR3: TGTGCCAGCACCGGGACAGGGAGAACAGATACGCAGTATTTT.

The chain is built from TRBV19 and TRBJ2-2; possible D gene TRBD2, 5 bases. The CDR3 consists of 11 residues. Germline V gene lookup returns CDR1 LNHDA and CDR2 SQIVND (reference sequence). Trimming removed 4 bases at V and 8 bases at J, with 5 bases between. The chain's CDR3 is CASSRGGELFF. DNA of the CDR3: TGTGCCAGTAGTAGAGGGGGGGAGCTGTTTTTT.

This chain uses TRBV29-1 with TRBJ1-1, with TRBD1 matching over 8 bases. This CDR3 has 14 residues. The ends lost 7 bases at V and 4 bases at J; junction bases unmatched: 11. CDR1 is SQVTM and CDR2 is ANQGSEA in the germline V gene. Here the CDR3 DNA reads TGCAGCGCAAACCCGCAGGGGGCGCGCACTGAAGCTTTCTTT. Protein: CSANPQGARTEAFF.

V gene TRBV28 combines with J gene TRBJ2-3, with 13 positions matching TRBD2. The V gene's germline CDR1 is MDHEN and CDR2 SYDVKM. The V segment lost 4 bases and the J segment 3 bases; nucleotides outside the gene matches: 4. This CDR3 has 16 amino acids. The CDR3 DNA sequence: TGTGCCAGCAGTTCCCGACTAGCGGGGGGAACAGATACGCAGTATTTT. This translates into CASSSRLAGGTDTQYF. Full variable domain (outside the CDR3, taken from reference TRBV28 and TRBJ2-3): DVKVTQSSRYLVKRTGEKVFLECVQDMDHENMFWYRQDPGLGLRLIYFSYDVKMKEKGDIPEGYSVSREKKERFSLILESASTNQTSMYLCASSSRLAGGTDTQYFGPGTRLTVL.

In DNA form, the CDR3 reads TGTGCCAGCTCACCCTCCGGGACAGGGGATAGACTGTTTTTT. Its protein is CASSPSGTGDRLFF. This sequence joins TRBV18 and TRBJ1-4, with 10 bases that match TRBD1. After removal of 3 bases from V and 13 bases from J, the junction contained 8 bases not matched to a gene. Germline V lookup: CDR1 KGHSH, CDR2 LQKENI. The CDR3 contains 14 residues.

The chain combines TRBV7-9 with TRBJ2-1; 7 bases line up with TRBD1. The CDR3 length is 12 residues. The V gene's germline CDR1 is SEHNR and CDR2 FQNEAQ (reference sequence). Germline trimming cut 5 bases from V and 11 bases from J; bases unmatched to any gene: 6. DNA for the CDR3: TGTGCCAGCAGCCCGACAGGGTACAAGCAGTTCTTC. Translating it yields CASSPTGYKQFF. Full variable domain (missing parts from reference TRBV7-9 and TRBJ2-1): DTGVSQNPRHKITKRGQNVTFRCDPISEHNRLYWYRQTLGQGPEFLTYFQNEAQLEKSRLLSDRFSAERPKGSFSTLEIQRTEQGDSAMYLCASSPTGYKQFFGPGTRLTVL.

The V call is TRBV19, the J call TRBJ2-7; 8 nucleotides line up with TRBD1. The germline CDR1 and CDR2 sequences are LNHDA and SQIVND (reference sequence). J was trimmed by 2 bases and V by 5 bases; bases with no gene match: 8. The CDR3 extends over 15 amino acids. CDR3 sequence (DNA): TGTGCCAGTAGTGTGACAGGGGTCGTGCCCTACGAGCAGTACTTC. Residues: CASSVTGVVPYEQYF.

The V and J genes are TRBV19 and TRBJ2-5, with 7 bases that match TRBD1. The CDR3 covers 14 residues. The V gene end was trimmed by 3 bases and the J gene end by 5 bases; junction bases not matched to a gene: 6. Germline V CDR1 and CDR2: LNHDA, SQIVND (reference sequence). Here the CDR3 DNA reads TGTGCCAGTAGTATGAGAGGGGGCTGGGAGACCCAGTACTTC. Translating gives CASSMRGGWETQYF.

This rearrangement joins TRBV27 to TRBJ2-3; D remains unclear. The CDR3 has 18 amino acids. The V end lost 5 bases, the J end lost 1 base, and 22 bases lay between the germline ends. Germline V gives CDR1 MNHEY, CDR2 SMNVEV (reference sequence). The CDR3 is CASSPRLWAVEGTDTQYF. The DNA of the CDR3 is TGTGCCAGCAGTCCGAGATTATGGGCAGTCGAAGGCACAGATACGCAGTATTTT.

The chain employs TRBV2 and TRBJ2-7; perhaps TRBD1 as D (6 bases). The germline V gene encodes CDR1 SNHLY and CDR2 FYNNEI. The CDR3 extends over 16 amino acids. Trimming left V 6 bases short and J 2 bases short, with 20 bases between. The DNA for the CDR3 is TGTGCCAGCAGCAACGCGGCAGGACAGCTTACCTACGAGCAGTACGTC. It translates to CASSNAAGQLTYEQYV.

The chain couples TRBV6-5 to TRBJ1-3; D gene uncertain. Trimming took off 6 bases at V and 0 bases at J, with 9 bases between the two ends. Germline V gene lookup returns CDR1 MNHEY and CDR2 SVGAGI. The CDR3 spans 14 residues. CDR3 DNA sequence: TGTGCCAGCAGACAAGACACCTCTGGAAACACCATATATTTT. It yields the protein CASRQDTSGNTIYF.

Remarks on this clone: The same CDR3 arises from other DNA sequences in this sample as well. The chain carries TRBV7-6 and TRBJ2-2, with 10 bases aligning to TRBD1. The CDR3 is made up of 15 amino acids. The J segment lost 5 bases and the V segment lost 4 bases, leaving 4 bases of the junction unmatched. Germline values: CDR1 SGHVS, CDR2 FNYEAQ. The CDR3 loop reads CASSSGQGGTGELFF. The DNA of the CDR3 is TGTGCCAGCAGCTCCGGACAGGGGGGGACCGGGGAGCTGTTTTTT.

This clone was counted between two and nine times. V is TRBV19 and J is TRBJ1-1; no clear D. Germline V gene data show CDR1 as LNHDA and CDR2 as SQIVND (reference sequence). The V end lost 6 bases, the J end lost 6 bases, and 14 bases lay between the germline ends. CDR3 length equals 13 residues. CDR3 residues: CASSQDWKPEAFF. In nucleotides, the CDR3 is TGTGCCAGTAGCCAGGACTGGAAGCCTGAAGCTTTCTTT.

This chain uses TRBV24-1 with TRBJ2-1, with a tentative D call TRBD2 (5 bases). In germline, CDR1 is KGHDR, CDR2 SFDVKD. The CDR3 extends over 15 amino acids. The V end was cut by 3 bases, the J end by 6 bases, with 14 bases between. The CDR3 sequence is CATSDPTRLVNEQFF. For the CDR3, the DNA is TGTGCCACCAGTGATCCCACTAGATTAGTCAATGAGCAGTTCTTC.

The rearrangement uses TRBV30 and TRBJ2-2; maybe TRBD1 (5 bases). Germline V gives CDR1 GTSNPN, CDR2 SVGIG (reference sequence). Trimming took off 1 base at V and 7 bases at J, with 10 bases between the two ends. The CDR3 totals 13 residues. CDR3 nucleotide sequence: TGTGCCTGGAGTGGACACAGGATCGGGGAGCTGTTTTTT. This translates into CAWSGHRIGELFF.

This clone was picked up a small number of times. V and J are TRBV7-2 and TRBJ2-3, with D possibly being TRBD1 (5 bases). Trimming removed 5 bases from V and 4 bases from J, with 13 bases in between. Germline values: CDR1 SGHTA, CDR2 FQGNSA. The CDR3 extends over 14 amino acids. CDR3 loop: CASSPGWGSDTQYF. CDR3 nucleotides: TGTGCCAGCAGCCCTGGTTGGGGCTCAGATACGCAGTATTTT.

This clone was picked up one time. This chain joins TRBV19 and TRBJ1-5; D is uncertain. V gave up 5 bases and J gave up 6 bases, with 8 bases separating them. Germline loops: CDR1 LNHDA, CDR2 SQIVND (reference sequence). The CDR3 spans 12 residues. CDR3 amino acids: CASSERGQPQHF. Here the CDR3 DNA reads TGTGCCAGTAGTGAACGGGGTCAGCCCCAGCATTTT.

This sequence joins TRBV24-1 and TRBJ2-3; 8 bases line up with TRBD1. Germline loops: CDR1 KGHDR, CDR2 SFDVKD. Unmatched junction bases numbered 8, after V lost 4 bases and J lost 0 bases. CDR3 length: 17 amino acids. The CDR3 sequence is CATSDSPGQGSTDTQYF. As DNA, the CDR3 is TGTGCCACCAGTGACTCTCCCGGACAGGGCAGCACAGATACGCAGTATTTT.

This chain's CDR3 is CASSPGGGPTQETQYF. CDR3 DNA: TGTGCCAGCAGCCCCGGGGGGGGCCCTACCCAAGAGACCCAGTACTTC. The V call is TRBV11-3, the J call TRBJ2-5, with 8 bases matching TRBD2. CDR3 size: 16 residues. Germline loops: CDR1 SGHNT, CDR2 YENEEA. V trimming: 5 bases; J trimming: 1 base; junction bases outside the gene matches: 9.

This clone was detected only a few times. CDR3 loop: CSARPNNGYTF. The CDR3 DNA reads TGCAGTGCTCGCCCCAACAATGGCTACACCTTC. The chain recombines TRBV20-1 with TRBJ1-2; the D is unclear. In germline, CDR1 is DFQATT, CDR2 SNEGSKA (reference sequence). This CDR3 spans 11 amino acids. Trimming pared 5 bases from V and 6 bases from J, leaving 10 bases between.

This clone appeared once. The V call is TRBV7-9, the J call TRBJ1-5; a possible D gene is TRBD1 (5 bases). Germline V gives CDR1 SEHNR, CDR2 FQNEAQ (reference sequence). CDR3 size: 14 residues. V shed 0 bases and J shed 5 bases, with 8 bases lying between them. The CDR3 DNA is TGTGCCAGCAGCTTAGCAGCGGGGGATCAGCCCCAGCATTTT. Its protein is CASSLAAGDQPQHF.

The chain uses TRBV15 and TRBJ2-3, with D possibly matching TRBD2 (6 bases). Trimming removed 5 bases at V and 3 bases at J, with 12 bases between. The CDR3 has 14 amino acids. CDR1 and CDR2 (germline): LNHNV, YYDKDF (reference sequence). The DNA of the CDR3 is TGTGCCACCAGCTCCCCGACTAGAACAGATACGCAGTATTTT. Protein product: CATSSPTRTDTQYF. The entire variable domain, with the rest obtained from reference TRBV15 and TRBJ2-3, is as follows: DAMVIQNPRYQVTQFGKPVTLSCSQTLNHNVMYWYQQKSSQAPKLLFHYYDKDFNNEADTPDNFQSRRPNTSFCFLDIRSPGLGDTAMYLCATSSPTRTDTQYFGPGTRLTVL.

This rearrangement joins TRBV6-1 to TRBJ1-5; 7 bases match TRBD1. Per the germline V gene, CDR1 is MNHNS and CDR2 is SASEGT. V was clipped by 7 bases and J by 2 bases; unmatched bases: 2. The CDR3 runs 13 residues. As DNA, the CDR3 is TGTGCCAGCAACGGACAGGGCAATCAGCCCCAGCATTTT. As protein: CASNGQGNQPQHF.